The 17 T cell receptor beta chains presented below share a single source sample, sequenced in a study of T cells in Graves' hyperthyroidism and ophthalmopathy. Researchers took RNA transcripts and amplified the TCR beta CDR3 regions from them. TCR CDR3 regions were first amplified by RT-PCR with HTBI primers. TCRdb reanalysed the multiplex PCR reads using MiXCR and keeps one entry per CDR3 protein. This sample has over 200,000 distinct CDR3 sequences; 17% occur once, and the top ten carry approximately 50%. The sequenced sample consisted of blood. The receptors were sampled from a man aged 50 to 60 with Graves' hyperthyroidism.

This clonotype was picked up many times. The J gene is TRBJ1-1, the V gene TRBV30, with a possible D match to TRBD1 (5 bases). The V end lost 4 bases, the J end lost 6 bases, and 15 bases lay between the germline ends. The CDR3 runs 13 residues. The germline V gene has CDR1 GTSNPN and CDR2 SVGIG (reference sequence). The CDR3 coding sequence is TGTGCCTGGAAACGGCAGGGAGGGTCTGAAGCTTTCTTT. This gives the protein CAWKRQGGSEAFF.

This clonotype was seen many times. The chain carries TRBV3-1 and TRBJ1-6; no clear D. With 2 bases removed from V and 0 bases from J, the gap between germline ends came to 8 bases. CDR1 and CDR2 (germline): LGHDT, YNNKEL (reference sequence). The CDR3 is 16 amino acids. CDR3 sequence: CASSQSRSSYNSPLHF. The CDR3 nucleotides read TGTGCCAGCAGCCAATCCCGGAGCTCCTATAATTCACCCCTCCACTTT.

This clonotype appeared many times. The chain has TRBV7-2 and TRBJ1-5; D gene unclear. The CDR3 contains 15 residues. Between the trimmed V and J ends, which lost 1 base and 3 bases, there was a span of 10 bases. Germline CDR1 reads SGHTA; CDR2 reads FQGNSA. The DNA of the CDR3 is TGTGCCAGCAGCTTAGTTGGCCGCCACAATCAGCCCCAGCATTTT. Translated: CASSLVGRHNQPQHF.

This clonotype was recorded a few times. J is TRBJ2-7 and V is TRBV29-1; D might be TRBD1 (6 bases). The germline V gene has CDR1 SQVTM and CDR2 ANQGSEA. Trimming left V 6 bases short and J 1 base short, with 10 bases between. The CDR3 is made up of 12 amino acids. The CDR3 protein is CSVTDSSYEQYF. CDR3 nucleotides: TGCAGCGTAACGGACAGTTCCTACGAGCAGTACTTC.

This clonotype was observed many times. This chain connects TRBV5-1 to TRBJ2-2; D remains ambiguous. V was trimmed by 6 bases and J by 1 base, leaving 10 bases between them. Per the germline V gene, CDR1 is SGHRS and CDR2 is YFSETQ. This CDR3 is 14 amino acids long. CDR3 sequence reads: CASKGRENTGELFF. CDR3 sequence (DNA): TGCGCCAGCAAAGGCAGAGAGAACACCGGGGAGCTGTTTTTT.

V gene TRBV29-1 combines with J gene TRBJ2-1; D is possibly TRBD2 (5 bases). In germline, CDR1 is SQVTM, CDR2 ANQGSEA. With 4 bases removed from V and 8 bases from J, the gap between germline ends came to 9 bases. CDR3 length equals 11 residues. The CDR3 DNA reads TGCAGCGTTGGAGGGTGGGATGAGCAGTTCTTC. Its translation is CSVGGWDEQFF.

This chain joins TRBV6-1 and TRBJ2-7; D unclear. The CDR3 covers 13 residues. In germline, CDR1 is MNHNS, CDR2 SASEGT. Trimming removed 11 bases at V and 0 bases at J, with 14 bases between. CDR3 in amino acids: CASKAVSSYEQYF. The DNA of the CDR3 is TGTGCCTCCAAGGCGGTGAGCTCCTACGAGCAGTACTTC.

This clonotype was seen many times. The chain combines TRBV12-5 with TRBJ2-1, with 16 bases fitting TRBD2. The CDR3 consists of 18 residues. With V trimmed by 8 bases and J by 2 bases, 9 bases remained unmatched. CDR1 and CDR2 from the germline V gene are LGHNT and FRNRAP. CDR3 region: CASRPGLAGGQAYNEQFF. For the CDR3, the DNA is TGTGCTAGTAGACCGGGACTAGCGGGAGGGCAGGCCTACAATGAGCAGTTCTTC.

The chain couples TRBV5-1 to TRBJ2-1, with D unclear. The J call is doubtful: the DNA matches TRBJ2-7 better. This CDR3 has 14 residues. CDR1 is SGHRS and CDR2 is YFSETQ in the germline V gene. The DNA for the CDR3 is TGCGCCAGCAGCTTAATAAGTGGGCACAATGAGCAGTACTTC. It encodes CASSLISGHNEQYF.

This clonotype was detected many times. The chain carries TRBV20-1 and TRBJ2-7; possibly TRBD1 or TRBD2 for D (6 bases each). Germline lookup yields CDR1 DFQATT and CDR2 SNEGSKA (reference sequence). There are 15 residues in the CDR3. The V end was cut by 6 bases, the J end by 2 bases, with 20 bases between. The chain's CDR3 is CSAQPGAGMAYEQYF. The CDR3 DNA reads TGCAGTGCACAACCAGGGGCGGGAATGGCCTACGAGCAGTACTTC.

This clonotype has ten or more counts. The rearrangement joins TRBV2 to TRBJ1-1; TRBD1 matches at 7 bases. Germline V gene sequence: CDR1 SNHLY, CDR2 FYNNEI. V was pared by 7 bases and J by 6 bases, with 11 bases of the junction left unmatched. The CDR3 sequence is 14 residues long. The CDR3 DNA reads TGTGCCAGCATCGCGGAGGGGGCGTCCGCTGAAGCTTTCTTT. Its translation is CASIAEGASAEAFF.

This clonotype came up once. The J gene is TRBJ2-3, the V gene TRBV28, with a tentative D call TRBD1 (5 bases). CDR1 MDHEN and CDR2 SYDVKM come from the germline V gene. Trimming took 6 bases from V and 0 from J, leaving 16 bases between them. This CDR3 spans 16 amino acids. CDR3 protein: CASSSAQGSSTDTQYF. The CDR3 DNA is TGTGCCAGCAGCTCGGCCCAGGGATCGAGCACAGATACGCAGTATTTT. The whole variable domain, filled in from reference TRBV28 and TRBJ2-3, reads DVKVTQSSRYLVKRTGEKVFLECVQDMDHENMFWYRQDPGLGLRLIYFSYDVKMKEKGDIPEGYSVSREKKERFSLILESASTNQTSMYLCASSSAQGSSTDTQYFGPGTRLTVL.

The J gene is TRBJ2-7, the V gene TRBV7-8, with a weak D call TRBD1 (5 bases). CDR1 SGHVS and CDR2 FQNEAQ come from the germline V gene. With 5 bases removed from V and 5 bases from J, the gap between germline ends came to 19 bases. This CDR3 has 15 residues. DNA for the CDR3: TGTGCCAGCAGCGGGCGACAAGTGGGGCCCGACGAGCAGTACTTC. Its translation: CASSGRQVGPDEQYF. The variable domain in full, with the rest retrieved from reference TRBV7-8 and TRBJ2-7, is GAGVSQSPRYKVAKRGQDVALRCDPISGHVSLFWYQQALGQGPEFLTYFQNEAQLDKSGLPSDRFFAERPEGSVSTLKIQRTQQEDSAVYLCASSGRQVGPDEQYFGPGTRLTVT.

The rearrangement joins TRBV19 to TRBJ2-1; D call uncertain. V was pared by 0 bases and J by 3 bases, with 9 bases between. Germline V gene sequence: CDR1 LNHDA, CDR2 SQIVND (reference sequence). The length of the CDR3 is 15 residues. CDR3 bases: TGTGCCAGTAGTATAGAAGGCAGCCTCTACAATGAGCAGTTCTTC. Amino acid sequence: CASSIEGSLYNEQFF.

This clonotype was observed a handful of times. This rearrangement joins TRBV11-2 to TRBJ2-3, with a weak D call TRBD1 (5 bases). Deletions cut 1 base from V and 3 bases from J, with 14 bases between. Germline CDR1 SGHAT, CDR2 FQNNGV. CDR3 length: 16 residues. The CDR3 here is CASSLGGQRVTDTQYF. Written as DNA, the CDR3 is TGTGCCAGCAGCTTAGGGGGCCAGAGAGTTACAGATACGCAGTATTTT.

This clonotype was found many times. The V gene is TRBV3-1, the J gene TRBJ2-6; the D is unclear. Between the trimmed V and J ends, which lost 1 base and 2 bases, there was a span of 3 bases. The CDR3 has 14 amino acids. Germline V gene lookup returns CDR1 LGHDT and CDR2 YNNKEL (reference sequence). CDR3 sequence: CASSQGTGANVLTF. The CDR3 coding sequence is TGTGCCAGCAGCCAAGGCACTGGGGCCAACGTCCTGACTTTC.

CDR3 nucleotides: TGTGCCAGCAGTGTTGAAAAACTGTTTTTT. It codes for CASSVEKLFF. The V and J genes are TRBV2 and TRBJ1-4; D uncertain. The CDR3 length is 10 residues. Germline values: CDR1 SNHLY, CDR2 FYNNEI. Deletions cut 4 bases from V and 7 bases from J, with 1 base between.